This is a list of T cell receptor beta chains from one sample in a study of cytomegalovirus exposure and HLA in healthy donors. Measured with immunoSEQ multiplex PCR; TCRdb has only the in-frame clones, and not every one. The sample lists more than 150,000 clones, roughly 74% occurring once. The sample was PBMCs. The receptors come from a woman aged 40 to 50 in good health and CMV-seropositive. Both conserved end residues are part of each CDR3. The order of the fields is J gene, V gene, CDR3 length, CDR3 protein.

j_gene: TRBJ1-5
v_gene: TRBV19
len: 16
CDR3aa: CASTPSTGGSNQPQHF

j_gene: TRBJ2-7
v_gene: TRBV21-1
len: 15
CDR3aa: CASSTGDRGTYEQYF

j_gene: TRBJ1-5
v_gene: TRBV15
len: 15
CDR3aa: CATSRDGQVNQPQHF

j_gene: TRBJ2-7
v_gene: TRBV7-3
len: 16
CDR3aa: CASSLTPLGGASEQYF

j_gene: TRBJ2-1
v_gene: TRBV19
len: 13
CDR3aa: CASKGRGANEQFF

j_gene: TRBJ2-3
v_gene: TRBV27
len: 13
CDR3aa: CASKDRRTDTQYF

j_gene: TRBJ2-3
v_gene: TRBV11-2
len: 17
CDR3aa: CASSLHVPGFSTDTQYF

j_gene: TRBJ1-1
v_gene: TRBV28
len: 18
CDR3aa: CASSSLPIGAILRTEAFF

j_gene: TRBJ1-2
v_gene: TRBV4-2
len: 15
CDR3aa: CASSIKGGTNYGYTF

j_gene: TRBJ2-1
v_gene: TRBV7-9
len: 14
CDR3aa: CASSLGGGSTEQFF

j_gene: TRBJ2-3
v_gene: TRBV19
len: 14
CDR3aa: CASSTSGRPDTQYF

j_gene: TRBJ2-7
v_gene: TRBV5-1
len: 14
CDR3aa: CASSLAGDPGEQYF

j_gene: TRBJ2-5
v_gene: TRBV5-4
len: 14
CDR3aa: CASSLAFRDETQYF

j_gene: TRBJ2-2
v_gene: TRBV7-3
len: 15
CDR3aa: CASRPGGINTGELFF

j_gene: TRBJ2-7
v_gene: TRBV11-3
len: 13
CDR3aa: CASSLASDYEQYF

j_gene: TRBJ2-1
v_gene: TRBV9
len: 14
CDR3aa: CASSLGGSGDEQFF

j_gene: TRBJ2-7
v_gene: TRBV2
len: 13
CDR3aa: CASSLHRDYEQYF

j_gene: TRBJ2-2
v_gene: TRBV19
len: 14
CDR3aa: CASTRDSITGELFF

j_gene: TRBJ2-7
v_gene: TRBV6-5
len: 15
CDR3aa: CASSATSGISYEQYF

j_gene: .
v_gene: TRBV10-2
len: 14
CDR3aa: CASSLSGSIYEQYF

j_gene: TRBJ2-7
v_gene: TRBV5-6
len: 13
CDR3aa: CASSWAGSYEQYF

j_gene: TRBJ2-5
v_gene: TRBV7-9
len: 16
CDR3aa: CASSLPIGRAAQTQYF

j_gene: TRBJ2-7
v_gene: TRBV7-2
len: 11
CDR3aa: CASSLVNEQYF

j_gene: TRBJ2-3
v_gene: TRBV2
len: 16
CDR3aa: CASSGILAASTDTQYF

j_gene: TRBJ2-1
v_gene: TRBV27
len: 15
CDR3aa: CASSAGTGPNNEQFF

j_gene: TRBJ2-2
v_gene: TRBV5-5
len: 15
CDR3aa: CASSSNSLVSGELFF

j_gene: TRBJ1-1
v_gene: TRBV28
len: 12
CDR3aa: CASSFRVGEAFF

j_gene: TRBJ2-2
v_gene: TRBV6-6
len: 15
CDR3aa: CASSYSRGGTGELFF

j_gene: TRBJ2-3
v_gene: TRBV2
len: 18
CDR3aa: CASSETFGAGGPSDTQYF

j_gene: TRBJ1-2
v_gene: TRBV7-3
len: 14
CDR3aa: CASSPTGGHYGYTF

j_gene: TRBJ2-7
v_gene: TRBV7-2
len: 14
CDR3aa: CASSLGTGTYEQYF

j_gene: TRBJ2-1
v_gene: TRBV7-2
len: 15
CDR3aa: CASSLGQGANNEQFF

j_gene: TRBJ1-3
v_gene: TRBV6-5
len: 13
CDR3aa: CASRGQGENTIYF

j_gene: TRBJ2-1
v_gene: TRBV7-3
len: 14
CDR3aa: CASSPGGLAHEQFF